This T cell receptor (beta chain) is drawn from a study of cytotoxic CD8 clonotypes in ibrutinib-treated CLL. The overall study: Patients gave response samples after a median about 12 months of treatment, range 6 to 36.

The data were produced by immunoSEQ multiplex PCR, yet TCRdb's version contains in-frame clones alone and is incomplete. Among about 140,000 clones listed, around 90% were seen once. Deletions cut 0 bases from V and 7 bases from J, with 3 bases between. Germline V CDR1 and CDR2: GTSNPN, SVGIG (reference sequence). The CDR3 runs 11 residues. The TCR originated in a human donor with chronic lymphocytic leukemia. Sequenced here: PBMCs, sampled after 12 months of ibrutinib treatment. The chain links TRBV30 to TRBJ1-4, with no clear D. The CDR3 nucleotides are TGTGCCTGGAGTGTATCTGAAAAACTGTTTTTT. This encodes CAWSVSEKLFF.